This T cell receptor beta chain was found in a study of T cells in Graves' hyperthyroidism and ophthalmopathy. General study findings and limits: Most expanded thyroid clonotypes above 0.001 also appeared in blood.

The hyperthyroidism patients had all been newly diagnosed, and their disease duration was under 2 months. Their ages ranged from 18 to 65 years. Source material for PBMCs was about 10 ml fresh peripheral blood. Regarding this clonotype: Its antigen is not known.

RNA transcripts yielded amplified TCR beta CDR3 regions. The HTBI primer set was used in a first-round RT-PCR of the TCR CDR3. MiXCR was run by TCRdb on the multiplex PCR reads, yielding one entry per CDR3 protein. The repertoire consists of under 650,000 distinct CDR3 sequences, with around 15% occurring once and the leading ten covering around 3.9%. The V gene end was trimmed by 2 bases and the J gene end by 7 bases; junction bases not matched to a gene: 5. CDR1 and CDR2 (germline): DFQATT, SNEGSKA (reference sequence). The CDR3 totals 14 residues. This sequence joins TRBV20-1 and TRBJ1-4; 9 bases match TRBD1. The clonotype was recovered from a woman in her 30s with Graves' hyperthyroidism. The sequenced sample was blood. Here the CDR3 DNA reads TGCAGTGCTAGAAGAGACAGGGGGGCTGAAAAACTGTTTTTT. Its translation is CSARRDRGAEKLFF.